The source of this T cell receptor beta chain is a study of T cell responses to AZD1222 COVID-19 vaccine. Study-wide results and caveats: The donor cohort was predominantly white British with a female majority, and clonal diversity may have been underestimated. AZD1222 recipients seropositive at baseline numbered only 6 or 7.

As regards this clone: The antigen is unknown.

Clones were read by immunoSEQ multiplex PCR, and TCRdb kept only the in-frame ones, dropping some. The table lists roughly 130,000 clones, roughly 90% of them singletons, with about 4% in the top ten. This TCR came from an adult who received the AZD1222 COVID-19 vaccine. Sequenced material: peripheral blood, taken 28 days after the second AZD1222 dose.

The CDR3 loop reads CASGDRPNEKLFF. The DNA of the CDR3 is TGTGCCAGCGGAGACAGGCCTAATGAAAAACTGTTTTTT. The V and J genes are TRBV6-5 and TRBJ1-4, with TRBD1 as a possible D gene (6 bases). Germline V CDR1 and CDR2: MNHEY, SVGAGI. The CDR3 contains 13 residues. The V gene lost 8 bases and the J gene lost 3 bases, with 10 bases spanning the gap.